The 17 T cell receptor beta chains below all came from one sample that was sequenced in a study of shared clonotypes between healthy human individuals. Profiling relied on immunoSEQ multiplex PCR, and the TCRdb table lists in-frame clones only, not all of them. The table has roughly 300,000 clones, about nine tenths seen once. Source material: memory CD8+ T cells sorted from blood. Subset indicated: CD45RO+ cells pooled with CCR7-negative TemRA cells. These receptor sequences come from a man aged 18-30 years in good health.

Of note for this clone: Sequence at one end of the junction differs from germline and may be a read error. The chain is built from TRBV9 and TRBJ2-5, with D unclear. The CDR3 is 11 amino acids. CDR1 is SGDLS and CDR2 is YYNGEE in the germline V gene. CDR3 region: CASSVGEIQYF. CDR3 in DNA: TGTGCCAGCAGCGTAGGCGAGATCCAGTACTTC.

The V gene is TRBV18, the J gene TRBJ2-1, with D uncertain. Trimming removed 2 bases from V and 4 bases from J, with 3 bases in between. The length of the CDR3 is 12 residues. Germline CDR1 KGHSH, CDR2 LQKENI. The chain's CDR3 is CASSPGYNEQFF. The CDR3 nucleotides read TGTGCCAGCTCACCAGGGTACAATGAGCAGTTCTTC.

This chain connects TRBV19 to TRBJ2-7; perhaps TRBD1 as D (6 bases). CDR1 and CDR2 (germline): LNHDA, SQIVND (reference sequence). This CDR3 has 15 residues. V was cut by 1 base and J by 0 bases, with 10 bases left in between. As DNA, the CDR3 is TGTGCCAGTAGTATAGCTCAGGGGAGCTCCTACGAGCAGTACTTC. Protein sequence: CASSIAQGSSYEQYF.

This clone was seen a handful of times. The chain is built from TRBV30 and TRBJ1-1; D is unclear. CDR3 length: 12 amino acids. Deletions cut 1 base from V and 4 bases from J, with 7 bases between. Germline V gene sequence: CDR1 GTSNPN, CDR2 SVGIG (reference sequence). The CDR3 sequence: CAWSAGSTEAFF. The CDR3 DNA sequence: TGTGCCTGGAGTGCGGGGAGCACTGAAGCTTTCTTT.

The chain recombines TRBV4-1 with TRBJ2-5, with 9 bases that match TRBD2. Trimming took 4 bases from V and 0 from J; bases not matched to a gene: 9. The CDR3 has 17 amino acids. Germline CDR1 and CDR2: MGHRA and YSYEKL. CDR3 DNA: TGCGCCAGCAGCCCGATAGGGGCGGGAGGGTACCAAGAGACCCAGTACTTC. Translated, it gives CASSPIGAGGYQETQYF.

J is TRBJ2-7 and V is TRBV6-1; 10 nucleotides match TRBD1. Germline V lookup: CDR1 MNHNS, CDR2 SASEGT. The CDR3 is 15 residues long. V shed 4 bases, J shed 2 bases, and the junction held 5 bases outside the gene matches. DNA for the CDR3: TGTGCCAGCAGTGGGGGACAGGGGATACCCTACGAGCAGTACTTC. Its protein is CASSGGQGIPYEQYF.

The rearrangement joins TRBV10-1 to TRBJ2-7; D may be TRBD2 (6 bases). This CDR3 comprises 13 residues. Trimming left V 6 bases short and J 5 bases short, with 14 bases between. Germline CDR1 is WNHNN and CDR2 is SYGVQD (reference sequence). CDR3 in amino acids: CASSLGGSHEQYF. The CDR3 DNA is TGCGCCAGCAGCCTAGGAGGGTCCCACGAGCAGTACTTC.

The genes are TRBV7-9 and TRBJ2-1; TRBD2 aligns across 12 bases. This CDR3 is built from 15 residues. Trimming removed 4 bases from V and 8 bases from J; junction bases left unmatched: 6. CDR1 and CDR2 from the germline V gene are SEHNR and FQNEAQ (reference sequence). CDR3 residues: CASSSLGLAGYEQFF. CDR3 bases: TGTGCCAGCAGCTCTTTAGGACTAGCGGGATATGAGCAGTTCTTC.

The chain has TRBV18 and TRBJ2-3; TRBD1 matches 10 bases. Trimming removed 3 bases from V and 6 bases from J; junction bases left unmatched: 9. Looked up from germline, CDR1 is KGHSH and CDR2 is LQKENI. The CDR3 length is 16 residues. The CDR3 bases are TGTGCCAGCTCACCGGGACAGGGGATTTCGGTGGATACGCAGTATTTT. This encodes CASSPGQGISVDTQYF.

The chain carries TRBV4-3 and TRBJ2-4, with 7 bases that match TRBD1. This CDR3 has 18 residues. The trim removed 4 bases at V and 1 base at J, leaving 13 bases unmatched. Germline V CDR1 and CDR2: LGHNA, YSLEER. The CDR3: CASSPDRLSASAKNIQYF. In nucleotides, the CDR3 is TGCGCCAGCAGCCCGGACAGGTTAAGCGCGTCGGCCAAAAACATTCAGTACTTC.

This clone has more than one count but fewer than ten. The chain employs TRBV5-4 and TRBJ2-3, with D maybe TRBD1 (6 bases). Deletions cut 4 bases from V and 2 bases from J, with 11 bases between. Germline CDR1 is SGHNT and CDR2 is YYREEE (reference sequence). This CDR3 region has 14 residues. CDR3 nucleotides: TGTGCCAGCAGCCCTGGACAGCTCACAGATACGCAGTATTTT. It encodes CASSPGQLTDTQYF. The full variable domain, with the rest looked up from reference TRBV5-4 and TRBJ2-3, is ETGVTQSPTHLIKTRGQQVTLRCSSQSGHNTVSWYQQALGQGPQFIFQYYREEENGRGNFPPRFSGLQFPNYSSELNVNALELDDSALYLCASSPGQLTDTQYFGPGTRLTVL.

The CDR3: CASSLILTGDQFYGYTF. The CDR3 DNA follows: TGTGCCAGCAGCCTCATATTGACAGGGGACCAATTCTATGGCTACACCTTC. The J gene is TRBJ1-2, the V gene TRBV28; 8 bases fit TRBD1. Germline V CDR1 and CDR2: MDHEN, SYDVKM. V shed 6 bases, J shed 4 bases, and the junction held 16 bases outside the gene matches. CDR3 length equals 17 residues.

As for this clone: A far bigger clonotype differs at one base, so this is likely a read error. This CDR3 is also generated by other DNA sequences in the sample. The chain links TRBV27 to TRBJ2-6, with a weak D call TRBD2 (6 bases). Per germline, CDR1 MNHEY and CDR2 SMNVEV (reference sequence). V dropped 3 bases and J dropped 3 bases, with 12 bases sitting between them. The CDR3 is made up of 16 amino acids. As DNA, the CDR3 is TGTGCCAGCAGTTTTGGAGGGACCTTTGGGGCCAACGTCCTGACTTTC. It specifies CASSFGGTFGANVLTF.

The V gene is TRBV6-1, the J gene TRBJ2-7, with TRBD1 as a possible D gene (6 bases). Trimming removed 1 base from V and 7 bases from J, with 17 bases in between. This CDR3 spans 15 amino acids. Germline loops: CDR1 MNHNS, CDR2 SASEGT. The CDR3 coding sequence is TGTGCCAGCAGTGAAGAAGCCGCACAGGGTTGGGAGCAGTACTTC. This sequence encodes CASSEEAAQGWEQYF.

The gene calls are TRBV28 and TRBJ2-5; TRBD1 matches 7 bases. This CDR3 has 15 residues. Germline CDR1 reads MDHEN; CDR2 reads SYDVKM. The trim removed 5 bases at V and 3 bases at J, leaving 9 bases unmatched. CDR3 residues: CASSLSTGTEETQYF. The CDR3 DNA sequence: TGTGCCAGCAGTCTCAGTACCGGGACAGAAGAGACCCAGTACTTC.

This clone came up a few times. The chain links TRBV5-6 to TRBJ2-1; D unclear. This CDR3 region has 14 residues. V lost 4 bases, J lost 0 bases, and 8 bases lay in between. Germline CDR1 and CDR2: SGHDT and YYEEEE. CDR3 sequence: CASSPESSYNEQFF. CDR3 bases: TGTGCCAGCAGCCCGGAGTCCTCCTACAATGAGCAGTTCTTC.

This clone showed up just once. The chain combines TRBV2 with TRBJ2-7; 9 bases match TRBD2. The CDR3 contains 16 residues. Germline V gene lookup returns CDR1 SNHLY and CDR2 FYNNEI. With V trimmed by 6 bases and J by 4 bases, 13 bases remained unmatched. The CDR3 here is CASSSPGGTSLYEQYF. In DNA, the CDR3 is TGTGCCAGCAGCTCCCCGGGTGGGACTAGCCTGTACGAGCAGTACTTC.